A selection of T cell receptor beta chains follows, all from one sample in a study of blood T cell repertoires in COVID-19. Sequencing was performed with immunoSEQ multiplex PCR; in TCRdb, only in-frame clones are kept and a portion is missing. The sample holds about 210,000 clones, 80% to 90% seen once. Sample: PBMCs or T cells enriched from blood (not recorded which). These receptors all stem from a man between 18 and 35 years old with acute COVID-19. The CDR3 runs from the conserved cysteine through the conserved F or W. Each record gives: J gene, clone size, D gene, V gene, CDR3 DNA, CDR3 protein. The D gene is left open where the match is weak. Size tells how often a clone was seen (once, few, many) or the class of an expanded clone, and some rows leave it out.

>TRBJ2-1|.|TRBD2|TRBV5-1
TGCGCCAGCAGTTCAAGCGGGAGAGTCCGCTACAATGAGCAGTTCTTC
CASSSSGRVRYNEQFF
>TRBJ2-2|.|.|TRBV6-2/TRBV6-3
TGTGCCAGCAGTTACTCGAGCAAACAGCTCAGTCACGGGGAGCTGTTTTTT
CASSYSSKQLSHGELFF
>TRBJ2-5|.|TRBD2|TRBV30
TGTGCCTGGACGGGGACTAGCTCTCAAGAGACCCAGTACTTC
CAWTGTSSQETQYF
>TRBJ2-1|.|.|TRBV29-1
TGCAGCGTTGAAATTAGCGGACACTACAATGAGCAGTTCTTC
CSVEISGHYNEQFF
>TRBJ1-2|.|.|TRBV7-2
TGTGCCAGCAGCCCCACACGGCGGGGGTCGGGCTACACCTTC
CASSPTRRGSGYTF
>TRBJ2-1|.|.|TRBV4-2
TGTGCCAGCAGCCAAGAGGCGTCTAGTGTATATGAGCAGTTCTTC
CASSQEASSVYEQFF
>TRBJ2-3|.|.|TRBV9
TGTGCCAGCAGCGTAATTGGAGGGAGCGCAGATACGCAGTATTTT
CASSVIGGSADTQYF
>TRBJ2-1|.|TRBD2|TRBV7-2
TGTGCCAGCAGCTTTAGCGGGAGCTCCTACAATGAGCAGTTCTTC
CASSFSGSSYNEQFF
>TRBJ1-2|.|.|TRBV19
TGTGCCAGTATTTCCGGGGGGGCTGTGGCATATGGCTACACCTTC
CASISGGAVAYGYTF
>TRBJ1-1|.|TRBD1|TRBV7-2
TGTGCCAGCAGCTCCGTACAAGGACAGGGGGCCGGAGCTTTCTTT
CASSSVQGQGAGAFF
>TRBJ1-4|once|.|TRBV3-1/TRBV3-2
TGTGCCAGCAGCGCTAGCGAACTTACCTGGGAAAAACTGTTTTTT
CASSASELTWEKLFF
>TRBJ2-5|few|.|TRBV2
TGTGCCAGCAGTGAAAGTTCCCTAATTGGAGAGACCCAGTACTTC
CASSESSLIGETQYF
>TRBJ2-4|.|TRBD2|TRBV27
TGTGCCAGCAGTTTCGGCGGGGGTAAAAACATTCAGTACTTC
CASSFGGGKNIQYF
>TRBJ2-1|.|.|TRBV29-1
TGCAGCGTTAAGGTCGGGTATGAGCAGTTCTTC
CSVKVGYEQFF
>TRBJ2-1|.|.|TRBV10-2
TGCGCCAGCACCCTTACCTCCAGCTCCTACAATGAGCAGTTCTTC
CASTLTSSSYNEQFF
>TRBJ2-7|.|TRBD1|TRBV6-5
TGTGCCAGCAGTTCGTCCGGGACAGGATCCGAGCAGTACTTC
CASSSSGTGSEQYF
>TRBJ2-3|.|.|TRBV18
TGTGCCAGCTCACCGGCAGGGGATATAGATACGCAGTATTTT
CASSPAGDIDTQYF
>TRBJ1-1|.|.|TRBV30
TGTGCCTGGAGTGTCGCGAGGAGCACTGAAGCTTTCTTT
CAWSVARSTEAFF
>TRBJ1-2|.|TRBD1|TRBV2
TGTGCCAGCACTGGACAGGGGAACTATGGCTACACCTTC
CASTGQGNYGYTF
>TRBJ2-1|.|.|TRBV7-2
TGTGCCAGCAGCCCTCTGAGGACTCGGCTTCACAATGAGCAGTTCTTC
CASSPLRTRLHNEQFF
>TRBJ1-2|.|TRBD1|TRBV27
TGTGCCAGCAGGGAGGGGGCAAGCTATGGCTACACCTTC
CASREGASYGYTF
>TRBJ2-7|.|.|TRBV28
TGTGCCAGCAGTCCTAGCGACAGGGTGGGATACGAGCAGTACTTC
CASSPSDRVGYEQYF
>TRBJ2-7|.|.|TRBV4-2
TGTGCCAGCAGCCAAGACATGGGAGCCCTCCACCTCTCCTACGAGCAGTACTTC
CASSQDMGALHLSYEQYF
>TRBJ1-3|.|.|TRBV30
TGTGCCAAACAACAGGTCTCTGGAAACACCATATATTTT
CAKQQVSGNTIYF
>TRBJ2-1|.|TRBD2|TRBV3-1/TRBV3-2
TGTGCCAGCAGCCAAGAAGGCCAGCGGGGAGGTGAGCAGTTCTTC
CASSQEGQRGGEQFF
>TRBJ1-4|few|.|TRBV30
TGTGCCTGGAGTGTTGGCGAAAAACTGTTTTTT
CAWSVGEKLFF
>TRBJ1-1|once|.|TRBV5-4
TGTGCCAGCAGCTCCGATTTAGGACATGCCACTGAAGCTTTCTTT
CASSSDLGHATEAFF